This T cell receptor (beta chain) comes out of a study of blood T cell repertoires in COVID-19. Study-level information: From the United States, Italy and Spain came samples of acute and convalescent COVID-19. The cDNA or gDNA used as material had been derived from T cells, B-cell-depleted T cells, or PBMCs.

In the original workflow: Amplification from reference gene primers served as the basis for estimated nucleated cell counts. Some clones are missing from TCRdb's copy, which holds only in-frame ones; the method was immunoSEQ multiplex PCR. The V and J calls and clone size are taken from that table; D and trimming were inferred from the DNA. The table lists 150,000 to 200,000 clones, approximately 82% of them singletons. This CDR3 comprises 13 residues. In germline, CDR1 is SQVTM, CDR2 ANQGSEA. V was cut by 6 bases and J by 3 bases, with 14 bases left in between. This clonotype originated in a woman aged 40-49 years with COVID-19, enrolled during active disease. The V call is TRBV29-1, the J call TRBJ1-2; perhaps TRBD1 as D (6 bases). Sequencing was carried out using peripheral blood. The CDR3 DNA is TGCAGCGTGTGGCGGACAGAACACTATGGCTACACCTTC. Its protein product is CSVWRTEHYGYTF.